These 29 T cell receptor beta chains share one sample of origin, sequenced in a study of shared clonotypes between healthy human individuals. Profiled with immunoSEQ multiplex PCR; TCRdb holds only in-frame clones, not every one. This sample has 650,000 to 750,000 clones; more than 70% occur once, and the top ten carry approximately 1.8%. The sample consisted of memory CD4+ T cells sorted from blood. Subset indicated: CD45RA-negative fraction. These receptors were taken from a woman in her twenties or thirties in good health.

The chain is built from TRBV25-1 and TRBJ1-2; the D gene is possibly TRBD1 (5 bases). The CDR3 covers 13 residues. The germline gives CDR1 MGHDK, CDR2 SYGVNS. V was pared by 3 bases and J by 3 bases, with 8 bases between. The CDR3 DNA is TGTGCCAGCAGTGACAGGGACGACTATGGCTACACCTTC. Residues: CASSDRDDYGYTF.

The J gene is TRBJ2-7, the V gene TRBV7-2; a possible D gene is TRBD2 (5 bases). CDR1 and CDR2 (germline): SGHTA, FQGNSA. V lost 2 bases, J lost 0 bases, and 11 bases lay in between. The CDR3 is made up of 15 amino acids. The CDR3 sequence: CASSLPDYLSYEQYF. The CDR3, as DNA: TGTGCCAGCAGCTTACCTGACTACCTCTCCTACGAGCAGTACTTC.

With regard to this clone: It is likely a read error: a sequence one base away is far more abundant. V is TRBV7-8 and J is TRBJ1-2; unclear D gene. The CDR3 is made up of 9 amino acids. The germline V and J ends were trimmed by 8 bases and 4 bases, with 2 bases remaining between them. Germline V gene lookup returns CDR1 SGHVS and CDR2 FQNEAQ. The CDR3: CASGYGYTF. CDR3 in DNA: TGTGCCAGCGGCTATGGCTACACCTTC.

This clone was seen just once. This chain connects TRBV18 to TRBJ2-6; 7 bases align to TRBD1. V lost 4 bases, J lost 0 bases, and 3 bases stayed unmatched. Germline CDR1 and CDR2: KGHSH and LQKENI. This CDR3 has 16 amino acids. CDR3 DNA sequence: TGTGCCAGCTCACTGGGGACAGTCTCTGGGGCCAACGTCCTGACTTTC. Protein: CASSLGTVSGANVLTF.

The V gene is TRBV25-1, the J gene TRBJ1-5, with 9 bases aligning to TRBD1. The CDR3 covers 16 residues. With 1 base clipped from V and 5 bases from J, the junction kept 6 bases outside the gene matches. Germline lookup yields CDR1 MGHDK and CDR2 SYGVNS. CDR3 amino acids: CASSESTGGAYQPQHF. CDR3 in DNA: TGTGCCAGCAGTGAATCTACAGGGGGCGCCTATCAGCCCCAGCATTTT.

V is TRBV11-2 and J is TRBJ1-1; possibly TRBD1 for D (6 bases). V dropped 5 bases and J dropped 5 bases, with 12 bases sitting between them. The V gene's germline CDR1 is SGHAT and CDR2 FQNNGV. CDR3 size: 13 residues. The CDR3 sequence: CASSKYRDTEAFF. For the CDR3, the DNA is TGTGCCAGCAGCAAGTACAGGGATACTGAAGCTTTCTTT. Variable domain in full (rest from reference TRBV11-2 and TRBJ1-1): EAGVAQSPRYKIIEKRQSVAFWCNPISGHATLYWYQQILGQGPKLLIQFQNNGVVDDSQLPKDRFSAERLKGVDSTLKIQPAKLEDSAVYLCASSKYRDTEAFFGQGTRLTVV.

The table lists this clone with many counts. Different DNA sequences within this sample yield the same CDR3. The chain is built from TRBV27 and TRBJ1-1, with unresolved D. CDR3 length: 13 amino acids. V was clipped by 5 bases and J by 4 bases, with 11 bases between them. Germline loops: CDR1 MNHEY, CDR2 SMNVEV (reference sequence). The CDR3 bases are TGTGCCAGCAGTCCTAGGCCGGGCACTGAAGCTTTCTTT. Protein sequence: CASSPRPGTEAFF.

The gene calls are TRBV5-1 and TRBJ2-1; D uncertain. The CDR3 totals 14 residues. Germline V gene lookup returns CDR1 SGHRS and CDR2 YFSETQ. Trimming took off 0 bases at V and 4 bases at J, with 8 bases between the two ends. CDR3 sequence (DNA): TGCGCCAGCAGCTTGGATAGTGGTTACAATGAGCAGTTCTTC. Amino acid sequence: CASSLDSGYNEQFF.

This clone was observed a few times. V gene TRBV11-3 combines with J gene TRBJ2-1; no definite D call. Trimming removed 2 bases from V and 0 bases from J, with 11 bases in between. Germline V gene lookup returns CDR1 SGHNT and CDR2 YENEEA. The CDR3 has 16 residues. In nucleotides, the CDR3 is TGTGCCAGCAGCTTAATGTGGGGAAGCTCCTACAATGAGCAGTTCTTC. Amino acid sequence: CASSLMWGSSYNEQFF.

This clone was counted a few times. The chain combines TRBV6-6 with TRBJ1-5; D call uncertain. This CDR3 has 12 residues. Germline V lookup: CDR1 MNHNY, CDR2 SVGAGI (reference sequence). With 5 bases removed from V and 9 bases from J, the gap between germline ends came to 11 bases. The CDR3 nucleotides are TGTGCCAGCAGTAGCCTCACCGGGCCCCAGCATTTT. As protein: CASSSLTGPQHF.

The V and J genes are TRBV28 and TRBJ2-6, with 7 bases matching TRBD1. The CDR3 has 16 residues. V lost 3 bases and J lost 2; bases outside the gene matches: 4. Germline CDR1 and CDR2: MDHEN and SYDVKM. CDR3 in DNA: TGTGCCAGCAGTTTTTCAGGGGGAACTGGGGCCAACGTCCTGACTTTC. Amino acid sequence: CASSFSGGTGANVLTF.

V usage is TRBV28 and J usage is TRBJ2-7, with D perhaps being TRBD1 or TRBD2 (6 bases each). The length of the CDR3 is 13 residues. Germline V gives CDR1 MDHEN, CDR2 SYDVKM. Trimming removed 5 bases from V and 12 bases from J, with 20 bases in between. The CDR3 sequence: CASSEHREDTVYF. CDR3 nucleotide sequence: TGTGCCAGCAGTGAGCACAGGGAGGATACCGTGTACTTC.

The V and J genes are TRBV28 and TRBJ2-1; TRBD1 or TRBD2 may be the D gene (5 bases each). Germline lookup yields CDR1 MDHEN and CDR2 SYDVKM. Trimming removed 2 bases from V and 2 bases from J, with 13 bases in between. CDR3 length: 16 residues. Written as DNA, the CDR3 is TGTGCCAGCAGTTTAGGGGGTTACCACACCTACAATGAGCAGTTCTTC. Its translation: CASSLGGYHTYNEQFF.

This clone has just one count. The genes are TRBV18 and TRBJ1-2, with D unclear. The CDR3 runs 14 residues. The V end lost 3 bases, the J end lost 5 bases, and 13 bases lay between the germline ends. In germline, CDR1 is KGHSH, CDR2 LQKENI. This CDR3 reads CASSPTKKTYGYTF. CDR3 coding DNA: TGTGCCAGCTCACCCACGAAGAAGACGTATGGCTACACCTTC.

The chain links TRBV11-3 to TRBJ2-3; D possibly corresponds to TRBD2 (6 bases). The CDR3 length is 17 residues. V was shortened by 5 bases and J by 4 bases, with 22 bases between the two germline ends. Germline V gene lookup returns CDR1 SGHNT and CDR2 YENEEA. The CDR3 sequence is CASSRTYGSASADTQYF. CDR3 DNA sequence: TGTGCCAGCAGCCGAACCTACGGGAGCGCGTCAGCAGATACGCAGTATTTT.

Details on this clone: Other nucleotide sequences from this sample produce the same CDR3. The genes are TRBV5-4 and TRBJ2-1, with 8 bases matching TRBD2. This CDR3 has 15 amino acids. Germline V CDR1 and CDR2: SGHNT, YYREEE (reference sequence). V dropped 1 base and J dropped 1; count of bases not matched to a gene: 1. The CDR3 DNA follows: TGTGCCAGCAGCTTGACTAGCGGATCCTACAATGAGCAGTTCTTC. Its protein product is CASSLTSGSYNEQFF.

This clone was detected only a few times. The chain uses TRBV27 and TRBJ2-2; a weak D match, TRBD2 (5 bases). V dropped 2 bases and J dropped 3 bases, with 7 bases sitting between them. CDR1 and CDR2 from the germline V gene are MNHEY and SMNVEV (reference sequence). This CDR3 region has 14 residues. CDR3 coding DNA: TGTGCCAGCAGTTTAGCACTAGACACCGGGGAGCTGTTTTTT. This codes for CASSLALDTGELFF.

The rearrangement links TRBV28 to TRBJ1-5; perhaps TRBD1 as D (6 bases). V lost 5 bases and J lost 6, with 20 bases in between. This CDR3 region has 16 residues. Per germline, CDR1 MDHEN and CDR2 SYDVKM. The CDR3 DNA sequence: TGTGCCAGCAGTGAGGACGGGAAGGGGGTGAGTCAGCCCCAGCATTTT. Amino acid sequence: CASSEDGKGVSQPQHF.

The V gene is TRBV19, the J gene TRBJ1-5; D not certain. CDR1 is LNHDA, CDR2 SQIVND, per germline (reference sequence). The CDR3 length is 13 residues. V gave up 3 bases and J gave up 4 bases, with 7 bases separating them. CDR3 DNA sequence: TGTGCCAGTAGTATTTCACCTAATCAGCCCCAGCATTTT. It translates to CASSISPNQPQHF.

The chain links TRBV5-4 to TRBJ2-3, with TRBD2 matching over 7 bases. The ends lost 5 bases at V and 7 bases at J; junction bases unmatched: 13. Germline V CDR1 and CDR2: SGHNT, YYREEE (reference sequence). There are 15 residues in the CDR3. CDR3 in DNA: TGTGCCAGCAGTTTAGCGGGCGGGAGCTCAAATACGCAGTATTTT. This sequence encodes CASSLAGGSSNTQYF.

J is TRBJ1-2 and V is TRBV27, with a tentative D call TRBD1 (5 bases). Trimming pared 5 bases from V and 7 bases from J, leaving 20 bases between. Germline CDR1 reads MNHEY; CDR2 reads SMNVEV (reference sequence). The CDR3 is made up of 15 amino acids. CDR3 bases: TGTGCCAGCAGTAACGGGGCAGGTTCCCTCTCTGGCTACACCTTC. Amino acids: CASSNGAGSLSGYTF.

The chain joins TRBV5-6 to TRBJ2-2; 8 nucleotides align to TRBD2. Germline V gene lookup returns CDR1 SGHDT and CDR2 YYEEEE. J lost 1 base, V lost 5 bases, and 7 bases had no gene match. The CDR3 covers 16 residues. Here the CDR3 DNA reads TGTGCCAGCAGTATCGCGGGGGGCGGGAACACCGGGGAGCTGTTTTTT. Its protein product is CASSIAGGGNTGELFF. The full variable domain, completed using reference TRBV5-6 and TRBJ2-2, is DAGVTQSPTHLIKTRGQQVTLRCSPKSGHDTVSWYQQALGQGPQFIFQYYEEEERQRGNFPDRFSGHQFPNYSSELNVNALLLGDSALYLCASSIAGGGNTGELFFGEGSRLTVL.

The CDR3: CASSLVVAGGSETQYF. The CDR3 nucleotides are TGCGCCAGCAGCTTGGTAGTAGCGGGAGGGAGCGAGACCCAGTACTTC. This chain uses TRBV5-1 with TRBJ2-5; 11 bases agree with TRBD2. Trimming cost V 0 bases and J 5 bases; bases outside gene matches: 6. The V gene's germline CDR1 is SGHRS and CDR2 YFSETQ. This CDR3 is built from 16 residues.

In its sample, this clone was seen once. V gene TRBV5-4 combines with J gene TRBJ2-5; 7 bases line up with TRBD2. CDR3 length: 13 amino acids. J was trimmed by 3 bases and V by 4 bases; bases with no gene match: 3. The germline CDR1 and CDR2 sequences are SGHNT and YYREEE (reference sequence). CDR3 sequence: CASSPGLEETQYF. CDR3 sequence (DNA): TGTGCCAGCAGCCCCGGACTAGAAGAGACCCAGTACTTC.

Worth noting for this clone: With a much larger clone just one base away, this may be a read error. The chain employs TRBV18 and TRBJ1-4; D unresolved. The CDR3 is 15 residues long. In germline, CDR1 is KGHSH, CDR2 LQKENI. V was pared by 1 base and J by 8 bases, with 14 bases between. CDR3 nucleotide sequence: TGTGCCAGCTCACCACTTGGGATCAGTCCCGAAAAACTGTTTTTT. This gives the protein CASSPLGISPEKLFF.

Worth noting for this clone: Other DNA sequences in this specimen translate into the identical CDR3. The chain uses TRBV27 and TRBJ2-7; 10 nucleotides align to TRBD1. With V trimmed by 4 bases and J by 2 bases, 5 bases remained unmatched. Germline CDR1 MNHEY, CDR2 SMNVEV (reference sequence). The CDR3 has 15 amino acids. The CDR3 bases are TGTGCCAGCAGTTCACCGACAGGGGGCGCCTACGAGCAGTACTTC. Amino acids: CASSSPTGGAYEQYF.

This chain joins TRBV19 and TRBJ1-5; D perhaps matches TRBD1 (5 bases). The CDR3 length is 15 residues. Germline loops: CDR1 LNHDA, CDR2 SQIVND (reference sequence). V lost 7 bases to trimming and J lost 4 bases, with 17 bases between them. CDR3 amino acids: CASILRDGLNQPQHF. CDR3 in DNA: TGTGCCAGTATACTCCGGGACGGCTTGAATCAGCCCCAGCATTTT.

The chain carries TRBV28 and TRBJ1-4; D is perhaps TRBD1 (6 bases). The germline V gene has CDR1 MDHEN and CDR2 SYDVKM. The length of the CDR3 is 14 residues. Trimming pared 4 bases from V and 5 bases from J, leaving 11 bases between. The CDR3 bases are TGTGCCAGCAGTTCCGGACAGAAGAATGAAAAACTGTTTTTT. Protein product: CASSSGQKNEKLFF.

This chain joins TRBV10-2 and TRBJ1-1; no reliable D call. V was pared by 2 bases and J by 4 bases, with 14 bases between. The CDR3 loop spans 15 amino acids. Germline CDR1 and CDR2: WSHSY and SAAADI. The CDR3 protein is CASSETQTRATEAFF. The DNA of the CDR3 is TGCGCCAGCAGTGAGACCCAGACAAGGGCCACTGAAGCTTTCTTT.